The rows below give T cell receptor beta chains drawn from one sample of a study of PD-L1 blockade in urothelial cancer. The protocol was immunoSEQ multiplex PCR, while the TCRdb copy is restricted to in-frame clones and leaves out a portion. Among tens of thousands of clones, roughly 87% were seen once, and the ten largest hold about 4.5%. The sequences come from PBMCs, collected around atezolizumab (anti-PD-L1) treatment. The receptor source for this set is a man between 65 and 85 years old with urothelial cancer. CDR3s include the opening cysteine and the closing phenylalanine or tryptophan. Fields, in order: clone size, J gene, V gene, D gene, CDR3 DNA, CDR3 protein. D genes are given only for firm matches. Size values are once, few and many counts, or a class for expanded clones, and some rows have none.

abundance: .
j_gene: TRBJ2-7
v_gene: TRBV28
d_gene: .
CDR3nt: TGTGCCAGCAGTGGGGACTCCTCCTACGAGCAGTACTTC
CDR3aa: CASSGDSSYEQYF

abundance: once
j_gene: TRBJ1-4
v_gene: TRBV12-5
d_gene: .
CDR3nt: TGTGCTAGTGGCCTACCTACCGGACAGATCGGGGAAAAACTGTTTTTT
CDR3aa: CASGLPTGQIGEKLFF

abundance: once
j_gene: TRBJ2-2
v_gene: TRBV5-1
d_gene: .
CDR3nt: TGCGCCAGCAGCCCCCGGGTGCAACCCAACACCGGGGAGCTGTTTTTT
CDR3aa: CASSPRVQPNTGELFF

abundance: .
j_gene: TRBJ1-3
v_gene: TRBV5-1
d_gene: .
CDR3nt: TGCGCCAGCAGCCTATCTGATGAAAACACCATATATTTT
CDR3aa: CASSLSDENTIYF

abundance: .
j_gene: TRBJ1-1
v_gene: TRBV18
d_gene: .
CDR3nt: TGTGCCAGCTTGTCGGAGGGTGGGACTGAAGCTTTCTTT
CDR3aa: CASLSEGGTEAFF

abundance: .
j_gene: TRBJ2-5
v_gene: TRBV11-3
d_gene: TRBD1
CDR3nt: TGTGCCAGCAGCTTAGGCGGGACAGGGGGCCAAGAGACCCAGTACTTC
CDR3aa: CASSLGGTGGQETQYF

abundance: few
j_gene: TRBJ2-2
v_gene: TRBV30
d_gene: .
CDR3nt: TGTGCCTGGGAAACAGGGACCCGGGAGCTGTTTTTT
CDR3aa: CAWETGTRELFF

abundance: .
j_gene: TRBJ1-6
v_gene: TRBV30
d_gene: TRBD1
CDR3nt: TGTGCCTGGGACAGGGGTGGATCACCCCTCCACTTT
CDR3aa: CAWDRGGSPLHF

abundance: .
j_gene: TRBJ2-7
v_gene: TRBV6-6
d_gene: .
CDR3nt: TGTGCCAGCAGTATCGTTGGAGGATACGAGCAGTACTTC
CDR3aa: CASSIVGGYEQYF

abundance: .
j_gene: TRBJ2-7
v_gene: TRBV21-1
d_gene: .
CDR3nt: TGTGCCAGCAGCAAAGGGGCAGGGGAATACGAGCAGTACTTC
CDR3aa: CASSKGAGEYEQYF

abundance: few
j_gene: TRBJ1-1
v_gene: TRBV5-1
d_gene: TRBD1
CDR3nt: TGCGCCAGCAGATGGACAGGGGTCGCTGAAGCTTTCTTT
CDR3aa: CASRWTGVAEAFF

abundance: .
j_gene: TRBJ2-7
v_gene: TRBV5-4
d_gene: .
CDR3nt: TGTGCCAGCAGCTTGAAGGGGCTATACGAGCAGTACTTC
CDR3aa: CASSLKGLYEQYF

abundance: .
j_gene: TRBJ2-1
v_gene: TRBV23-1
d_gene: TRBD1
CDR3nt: TGCGCCAGCAGTCTACCGGGACAGGGGGGAGGCAATGAGCAGTTCTTC
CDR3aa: CASSLPGQGGGNEQFF

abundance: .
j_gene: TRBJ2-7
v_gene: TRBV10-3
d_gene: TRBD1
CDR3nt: TGTGCCATCAGTGATATAGGACAGGGTTTCTACGAGCAGTACTTC
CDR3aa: CAISDIGQGFYEQYF

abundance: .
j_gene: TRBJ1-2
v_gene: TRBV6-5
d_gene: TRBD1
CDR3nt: TGTGCCAGCAGGGGACAGGGGAAGGTCTATGGCTACACCTTC
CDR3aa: CASRGQGKVYGYTF

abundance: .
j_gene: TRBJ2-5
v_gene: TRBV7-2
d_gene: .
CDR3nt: TGTGCCAGCAGCTTGATGCGGGATGAGACCCAGTACTTC
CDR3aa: CASSLMRDETQYF

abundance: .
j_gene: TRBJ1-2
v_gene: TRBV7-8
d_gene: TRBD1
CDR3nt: TGTGCCAGCAGCTTTACAGGGGCCAATGGCGGCTACACCTTC
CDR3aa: CASSFTGANGGYTF

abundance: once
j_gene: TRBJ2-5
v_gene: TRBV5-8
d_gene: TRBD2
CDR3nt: TGTGCCAGTCGACTAGCGGGAGGGCAGGAGACCCAGTACTTC
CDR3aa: CASRLAGGQETQYF

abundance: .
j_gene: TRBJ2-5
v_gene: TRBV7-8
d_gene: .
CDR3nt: TGTGCCAGCAGCTTAGTCGGCGGCCAACAAGAGACCCAGTACTTC
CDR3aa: CASSLVGGQQETQYF

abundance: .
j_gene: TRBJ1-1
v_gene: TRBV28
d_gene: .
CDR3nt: TGTGCCAGCAGTCGCGTCAGGAGGGAAGTTCCTGAAGCTTTCTTT
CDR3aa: CASSRVRREVPEAFF